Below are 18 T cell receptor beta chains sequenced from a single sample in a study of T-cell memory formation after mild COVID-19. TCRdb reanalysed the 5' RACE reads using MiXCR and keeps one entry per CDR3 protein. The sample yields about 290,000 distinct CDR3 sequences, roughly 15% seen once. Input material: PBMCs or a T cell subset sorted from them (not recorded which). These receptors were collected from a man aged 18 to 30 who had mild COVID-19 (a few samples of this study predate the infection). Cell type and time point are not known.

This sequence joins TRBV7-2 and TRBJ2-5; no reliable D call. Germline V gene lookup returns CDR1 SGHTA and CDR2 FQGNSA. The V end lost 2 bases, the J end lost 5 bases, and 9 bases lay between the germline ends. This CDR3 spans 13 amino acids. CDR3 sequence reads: CASSLLLAETQYF. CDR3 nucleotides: TGTGCCAGCAGCTTATTGCTCGCGGAGACCCAGTACTTC.

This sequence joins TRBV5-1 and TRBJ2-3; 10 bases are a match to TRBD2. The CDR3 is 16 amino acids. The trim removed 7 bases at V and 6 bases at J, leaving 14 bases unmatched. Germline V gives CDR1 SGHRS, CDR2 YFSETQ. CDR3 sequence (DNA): TGCGCCAGCGAGGAGGTAGCGGGGGGTTCATGGGATACGCAGTATTTT. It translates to CASEEVAGGSWDTQYF. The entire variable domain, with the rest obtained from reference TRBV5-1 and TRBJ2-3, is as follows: KAGVTQTPRYLIKTRGQQVTLSCSPISGHRSVSWYQQTPGQGLQFLFEYFSETQRNKGNFPGRFSGRQFSNSRSEMNVSTLELGDSALYLCASEEVAGGSWDTQYFGPGTRLTVL.

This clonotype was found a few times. DNA of the CDR3: TGTGCCAGCAGCCAGCGGGCGGATTGGGGGCGCTTGGACGAGCAGTACGTC. It specifies CASSQRADWGRLDEQYV. The genes are TRBV7-2 and TRBJ2-7; D tentatively fits TRBD1 or TRBD2 (6 bases each). V shed 5 bases and J shed 5 bases, with 25 bases lying between them. Per germline, CDR1 SGHTA and CDR2 FQGNSA. The CDR3 sequence is 17 residues long.

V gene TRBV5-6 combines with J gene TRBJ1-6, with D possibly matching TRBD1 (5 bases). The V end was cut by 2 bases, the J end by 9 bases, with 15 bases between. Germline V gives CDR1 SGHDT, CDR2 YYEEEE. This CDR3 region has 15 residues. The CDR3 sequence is CASSFMGEPTSPLHF. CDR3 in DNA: TGTGCCAGCAGCTTTATGGGGGAACCCACTTCACCCCTCCACTTT.

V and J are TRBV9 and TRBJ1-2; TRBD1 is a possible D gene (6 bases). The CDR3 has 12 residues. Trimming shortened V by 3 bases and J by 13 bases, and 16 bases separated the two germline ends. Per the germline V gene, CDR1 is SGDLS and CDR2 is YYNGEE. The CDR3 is CASSAEGGRPTF. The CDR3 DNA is TGTGCCAGCAGCGCGGAAGGGGGGAGGCCCACCTTC.

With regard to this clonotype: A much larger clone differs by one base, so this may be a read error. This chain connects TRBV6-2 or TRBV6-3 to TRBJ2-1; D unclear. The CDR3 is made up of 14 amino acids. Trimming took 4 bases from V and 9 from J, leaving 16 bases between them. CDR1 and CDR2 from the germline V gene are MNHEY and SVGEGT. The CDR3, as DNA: TGTGCCAGCAGTTCACACATGGGGTTCTGTGAGCAGTTCTTC. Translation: CASSSHMGFCEQFF.

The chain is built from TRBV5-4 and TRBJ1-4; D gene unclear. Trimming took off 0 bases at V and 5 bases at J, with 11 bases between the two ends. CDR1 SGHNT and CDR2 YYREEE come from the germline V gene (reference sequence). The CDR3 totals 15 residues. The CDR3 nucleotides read TGTGCCAGCAGCTTGGATAACGGCCGAAATGAAAAACTGTTTTTT. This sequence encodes CASSLDNGRNEKLFF.

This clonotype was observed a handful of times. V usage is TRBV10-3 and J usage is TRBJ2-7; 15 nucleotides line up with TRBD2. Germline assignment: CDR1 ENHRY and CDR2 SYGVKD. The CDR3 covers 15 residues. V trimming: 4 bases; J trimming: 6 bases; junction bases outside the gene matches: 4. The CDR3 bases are TGTGCCATCAGTGGGACTAGCGGGGGGGCCTCCGAGCAGTACGTC. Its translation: CAISGTSGGASEQYV.

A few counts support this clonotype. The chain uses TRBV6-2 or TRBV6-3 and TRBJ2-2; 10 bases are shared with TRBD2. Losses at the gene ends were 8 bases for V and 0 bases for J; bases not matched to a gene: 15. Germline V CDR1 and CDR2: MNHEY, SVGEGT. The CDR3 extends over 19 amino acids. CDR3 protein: CASRRGSLGLASNTGELFF. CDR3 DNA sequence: TGTGCCAGCCGGAGGGGATCTTTGGGACTAGCGTCGAACACCGGGGAGCTGTTTTTT.

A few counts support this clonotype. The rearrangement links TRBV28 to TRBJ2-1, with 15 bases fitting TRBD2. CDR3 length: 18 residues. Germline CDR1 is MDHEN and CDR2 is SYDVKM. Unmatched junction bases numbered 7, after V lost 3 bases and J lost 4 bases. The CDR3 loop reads CASSFWGLAGGSYNEQFF. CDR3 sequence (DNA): TGTGCCAGCAGTTTCTGGGGACTAGCGGGGGGATCATACAATGAGCAGTTCTTC.

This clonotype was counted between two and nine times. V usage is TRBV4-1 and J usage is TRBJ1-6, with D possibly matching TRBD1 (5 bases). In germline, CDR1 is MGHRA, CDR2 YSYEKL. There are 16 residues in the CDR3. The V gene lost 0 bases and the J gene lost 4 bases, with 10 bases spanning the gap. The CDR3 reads CASSQETGRYNSPLHF. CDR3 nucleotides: TGCGCCAGCAGCCAAGAGACGGGACGTTATAATTCACCCCTCCACTTT.

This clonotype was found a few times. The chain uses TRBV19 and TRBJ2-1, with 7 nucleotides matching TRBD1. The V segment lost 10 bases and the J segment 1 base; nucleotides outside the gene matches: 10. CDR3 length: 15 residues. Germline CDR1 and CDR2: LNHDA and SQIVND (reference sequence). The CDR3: CAIEMGQWSYNEQFF. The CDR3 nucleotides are TGTGCCATCGAGATGGGACAGTGGTCCTACAATGAGCAGTTCTTC. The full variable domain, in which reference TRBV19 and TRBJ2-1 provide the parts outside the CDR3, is DGGITQSPKYLFRKEGQNVTLSCEQNLNHDAMYWYRQDPGQGLRLIYYSQIVNDFQKGDIAEGYSVSREKKESFPLTVTSAQKNPTAFYLCAIEMGQWSYNEQFFGPGTRLTVL.

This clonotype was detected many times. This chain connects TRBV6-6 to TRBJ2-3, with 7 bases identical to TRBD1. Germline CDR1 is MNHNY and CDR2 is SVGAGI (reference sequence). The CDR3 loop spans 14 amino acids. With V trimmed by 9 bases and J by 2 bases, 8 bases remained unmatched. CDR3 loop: CASRQGFITDTQYF. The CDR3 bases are TGTGCCAGTCGACAGGGATTCATCACAGATACGCAGTATTTT.

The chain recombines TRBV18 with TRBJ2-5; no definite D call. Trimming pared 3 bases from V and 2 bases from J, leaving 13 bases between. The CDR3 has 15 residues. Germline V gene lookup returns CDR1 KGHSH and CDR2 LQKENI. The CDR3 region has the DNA TGTGCCAGCTCACCGTTTAGCAGTCAGCAAGAGACCCAGTACTTC. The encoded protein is CASSPFSSQQETQYF.

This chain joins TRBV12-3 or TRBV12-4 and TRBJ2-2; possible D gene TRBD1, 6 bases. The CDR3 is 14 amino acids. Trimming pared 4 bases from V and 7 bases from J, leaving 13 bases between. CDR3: CASSWAGVSGELFF. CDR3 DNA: TGTGCCAGCAGTTGGGCAGGGGTCAGCGGGGAGCTGTTTTTT.

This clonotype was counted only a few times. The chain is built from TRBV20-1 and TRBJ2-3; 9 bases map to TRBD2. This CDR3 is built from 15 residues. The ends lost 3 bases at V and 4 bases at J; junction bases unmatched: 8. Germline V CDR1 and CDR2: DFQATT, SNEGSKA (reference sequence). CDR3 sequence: CSARTLLAGSDTQYF. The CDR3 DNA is TGCAGTGCTAGGACCCTGCTAGCGGGGTCAGATACGCAGTATTTT.

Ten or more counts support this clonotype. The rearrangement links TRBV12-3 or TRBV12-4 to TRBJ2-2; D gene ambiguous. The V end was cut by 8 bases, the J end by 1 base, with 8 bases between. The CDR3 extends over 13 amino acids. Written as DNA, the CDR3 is TGTGCCAGCTATATTCAGAACACCGGGGAGCTGTTTTTT. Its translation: CASYIQNTGELFF.

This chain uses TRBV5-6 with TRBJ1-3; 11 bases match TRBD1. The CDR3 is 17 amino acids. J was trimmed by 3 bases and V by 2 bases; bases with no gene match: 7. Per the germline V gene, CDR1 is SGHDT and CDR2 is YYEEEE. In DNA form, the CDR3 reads TGTGCCAGCAGCTTTGGGACAGGGGGATCTCTTGGAAACACCATATATTTT. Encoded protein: CASSFGTGGSLGNTIYF.